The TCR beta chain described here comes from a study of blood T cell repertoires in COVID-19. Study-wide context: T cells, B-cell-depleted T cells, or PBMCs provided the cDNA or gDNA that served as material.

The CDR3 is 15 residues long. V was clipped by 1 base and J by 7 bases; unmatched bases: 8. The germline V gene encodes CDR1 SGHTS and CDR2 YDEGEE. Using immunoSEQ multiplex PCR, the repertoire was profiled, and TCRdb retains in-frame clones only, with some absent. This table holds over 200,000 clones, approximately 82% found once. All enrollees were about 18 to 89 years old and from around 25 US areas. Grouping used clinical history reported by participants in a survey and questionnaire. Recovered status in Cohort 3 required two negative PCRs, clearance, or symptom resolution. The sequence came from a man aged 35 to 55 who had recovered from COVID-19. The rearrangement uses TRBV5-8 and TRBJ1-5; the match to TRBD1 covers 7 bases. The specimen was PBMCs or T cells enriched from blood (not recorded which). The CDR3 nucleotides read TGTGCCAGCAGCTTGTCCCCAGGGGGGTGGCAGCCCCAGCATTTT. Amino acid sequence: CASSLSPGGWQPQHF.